This T cell receptor (beta chain) derives from a study of blood T cells in healthy people across ages. This clonotype was observed a few times. With a J-beta primer mix and a sample-barcoded 5' primer, a second PCR ran about 7 to 12 cycles. From the 5' RACE reads, TCRdb called clonotypes with MiXCR, one entry per CDR3 protein. The sample holds fewer than 1,000,000 distinct CDR3 sequences, around 45% seen once. This CDR3 contains 12 residues. Germline lookup yields CDR1 SGHTA and CDR2 FQGNSA. Trimming removed 5 bases from V and 6 bases from J, with 8 bases in between. The TCR sequence derives from a man older than 75 in good health. The sequenced material came from blood. The J gene is TRBJ2-1, the V gene TRBV7-2; no clear D gene. In DNA, the CDR3 is TGTGCCAGCAGCCTCAGCGTCAATGAGCAGTTCTTC. Translated, it gives CASSLSVNEQFF.